This T cell receptor beta chain was sequenced during a study of blood T cell repertoires in COVID-19. Across the study: Acute and convalescent COVID-19 specimens originated in the United States, Italy and Spain. The analysed material was cDNA or gDNA that came from T cells, B-cell-depleted T cells, or PBMCs.

Original processing notes: Reference gene primer amplification in the assay estimated nucleated cell counts. Clones were sequenced by immunoSEQ multiplex PCR, and TCRdb holds only the in-frame ones, with some missing. The V and J calls and clone size are taken from that table; D and trimming were inferred from the DNA. The table records around 200,000 clones, around nine tenths of them present only once. The CDR3 is 13 residues long, counting both termini. Of note for this clone: No conserved phenylalanine or tryptophan ends this CDR3, so it is likely a read error. The limits of the CDR3 on the DNA are not certain, so only TCRdb's listed CDR3 is given.

The sequence derives from a woman aged 18-29 years who had recovered from COVID-19. The rearrangement joins TRBV1 to TRBJ2-7; no check of the table's D call, TRBD1, against the DNA was made. TRBV1 is labeled a pseudogene. What was sequenced was peripheral blood. CDR3 region: CTSSQGPWTGVYI.